This T cell receptor beta chain stems from a study of T cell responses to AZD1222 COVID-19 vaccine. In the case of this clone: What it binds is not known.

Overall study results and limits: Most donors were white British, females outnumbered males, and clonal diversity was possibly underestimated.

This CDR3 is 18 amino acids long. Looked up from germline, CDR1 is MNHEY and CDR2 is SMNVEV (reference sequence). Trimming took off 3 bases at V and 5 bases at J, with 20 bases between the two ends. Only in-frame clones appear in the TCRdb table, and some are missing; sequencing was by immunoSEQ multiplex PCR. The sample includes roughly 100,000 clones, 90% seen only once; the top ten take 4.8%. V usage is TRBV27 and J usage is TRBJ1-6; TRBD1 might be the D (5 bases). This TCR came from an adult in good health. Source: peripheral blood, taken on day 0 of AZD1222 vaccination. CDR3 loop: CASSFRPEGYGNNSPLHF. CDR3 sequence (DNA): TGTGCCAGCAGTTTCCGCCCAGAGGGGTATGGTAATAATTCACCCCTCCACTTT.